The clone carrying this T cell receptor (beta chain) occurred many times. The data originate from a study of T cell repertoires in cytomegalovirus infection. The CDR3 runs to 16 residues. V was trimmed by 0 bases and J by 0 bases, leaving 11 bases between them. Germline CDR1 reads SEHNR; CDR2 reads FQNEAQ (reference sequence). MiXCR, applied by TCRdb to the reads, yields one record per CDR3 protein. The sample consists of almost 550,000 distinct CDR3 sequences, 16% of them appearing once. The sequence derives from a human donor in good health (CMV status not recorded). Some clones in this sample may be carry-over from other donors' samples. Material: CD8+ T cells from PBMCs. V and J are TRBV7-9 and TRBJ1-2; no clear D gene. The CDR3 nucleotides read TGTGCCAGCAGCTTAGCGATCTCGGAGACTAACTATGGCTACACCTTC. It codes for CASSLAISETNYGYTF.